A selection of T cell receptor beta chains follows, all from one sample in a study of T cells in localized non-small cell lung cancer. The table came from immunoSEQ multiplex PCR; TCRdb's copy has only in-frame clones and leaves some out. The sample lists 100,000 to 150,000 clones; more than 70% were seen once. The specimen was peripheral blood, collected before any cancer treatment. These receptors all stem from an older female donor with stage I lung adenocarcinoma. The CDR3 runs from the conserved cysteine through the conserved F or W. D genes are given only for firm matches. The size entry is marked missing in some rows and otherwise reads once, few, many or a size class.

v_call	d_call	j_call	clone_size	cdr3_nt	cdr3_aa
TRBV5-1	TRBD2	TRBJ2-5	-	TGCGCCAGCAGCTTGGGACTAGCACTCCAAGAGACCCAGTACTTC	CASSLGLALQETQYF
TRBV11-2	TRBD2	TRBJ2-1	-	TGTGCCAGCAGCTTAGCGACTAGCGGTTGGGGTGAGCAGTTCTTC	CASSLATSGWGEQFF
TRBV2	TRBD2	TRBJ2-7	-	TGTGCCAGCAGTGAGGGCGGGAGGCCCCAGGGAGAGCAGTACTTC	CASSEGGRPQGEQYF
TRBV6-6	TRBD1	TRBJ1-2	-	TGTGCCAGCAGTTACGGGGCAGGGGGTTTGTACACCTTC	CASSYGAGGLYTF
TRBV5-8	-	TRBJ2-7	-	TGTGCCAGCAGCTCGGGCCCCGGGCAGTACTTC	CASSSGPGQYF
TRBV13	-	TRBJ2-3	-	TGTGCCAGCAGCTTAGCTCTATCCAAGACCAACACAGATACGCAGTATTTT	CASSLALSKTNTDTQYF
TRBV2	TRBD2	TRBJ2-1	-	TGTGCCAGCAGGGGGGGGATTAGCGGGAGGGCCAGGAATGAGCAGTTCTTC	CASRGGISGRARNEQFF
TRBV6-1	-	TRBJ1-5	-	TGTGCCAGCTGGGGGGTCTGGGAGACTTCTCAGCCCCAGCATTTT	CASWGVWETSQPQHF
TRBV27	TRBD1	TRBJ1-2	-	TGTGCCAGCACCCGGGACAGGGCCTATGGCTACACCTTC	CASTRDRAYGYTF
TRBV6-5	-	TRBJ2-5	-	TGTGCCAGCAGCCGACTACTCTTAGAGACCCAGTACTTC	CASSRLLLETQYF
TRBV9	TRBD2	TRBJ2-1	-	TGTGCCAGCAGCGTAGACCCAGCGGGAACCTACAATGAGCAGTTCTTC	CASSVDPAGTYNEQFF
TRBV30	-	TRBJ2-7	-	TGTGCCTGGGGAGGGACATCTGGCGAGCAGTACTTC	CAWGGTSGEQYF
TRBV5-1	TRBD2	TRBJ2-2	-	TGCGCCAGCAGCTTTCCGCGGGAGTTTAACACCGGGGAGCTGTTTTTT	CASSFPREFNTGELFF
TRBV28	TRBD1	TRBJ1-1	-	TGTGCCAGCAACCACGGGGGACAGCAGGGCACTGAAGCTTTCTTT	CASNHGGQQGTEAFF
TRBV11-2	TRBD2	TRBJ2-7	-	TGTGCCAGCAGCCTAGCGGACGCCCCCGGCGAGCAGTACTTC	CASSLADAPGEQYF
TRBV18	-	TRBJ2-5	-	TGTGCCAGCTCACCACCAGTCGGAAGGGAGACCCAGTACTTC	CASSPPVGRETQYF
TRBV5-1	TRBD2	TRBJ2-1	-	TGCGCCAGCAGCGGGGCGGGAGGGGTGAATGAGCAGTTCTTC	CASSGAGGVNEQFF
TRBV5-4	-	TRBJ2-7	-	TGTGCCAGCAGCTTGGAAGAGGGCCGCACACACCAGCAGTACTTC	CASSLEEGRTHQQYF
TRBV7-3	-	TRBJ2-3	-	TGTGCCAGCGGGGCGGGATTCACAGATACGCAGTATTTT	CASGAGFTDTQYF
TRBV2	TRBD1	TRBJ2-7	-	TGTGCCAGCAGCCGGGACAGGGCGGGTGAGCAGTACTTC	CASSRDRAGEQYF
TRBV5-1	-	TRBJ2-5	-	TGCGCCAGCAGCTTTTCGGGAGAGACCCAGTACTTC	CASSFSGETQYF
TRBV27	-	TRBJ2-5	-	TGTGCCAGCAGCCGGGACTCCGGACTCCCACCAGAGACCCAGTACTTC	CASSRDSGLPPETQYF
TRBV19	TRBD2	TRBJ2-1	-	TGTGCCAGTAGTATAGCGGGACTAGCGGGTTACAATGAGCAGTTCTTC	CASSIAGLAGYNEQFF
TRBV20-1	-	TRBJ2-5	-	TGCAGTGCTCGCGCCTGGGAGACCCAGTACTTC	CSARAWETQYF
TRBV7-6	-	TRBJ2-1	few	TGTGCCAGCAGCTTCGACGATCGGGGCAGGGAGCAGTTCTTC	CASSFDDRGREQFF